One and the same sample provided the 32 T cell receptor beta chains below, sequenced in a study of blood T cell repertoires in COVID-19. Using immunoSEQ multiplex PCR, the repertoire was profiled, and TCRdb retains in-frame clones only, with some absent. The repertoire holds about 380,000 clones, with 81% as singletons. The specimen sequenced was peripheral blood. Receptors were obtained from a human donor with acute or convalescent COVID-19. The donor label of this sample is uncertain.

Notes on this clone: One junction end disagrees with the germline gene, perhaps due to a read error. The same CDR3 is also encoded by other DNA sequences in this sample. The V and J genes are TRBV30 and TRBJ1-2, with D perhaps matching TRBD1 (6 bases). CDR3 length: 13 amino acids. Germline V lookup: CDR1 GTSNPN, CDR2 SVGIG (reference sequence). The CDR3 DNA reads as TGCGCCTGGAGTCGCGACAGGCCCTATGGCTACACCTTC. The encoded protein is CAWSRDRPYGYTF. Full variable domain (rest looked up from reference TRBV30 and TRBJ1-2): SQTIHQWPATLVQPVGSPLSLECTVEGTSNPNLYWYRQAAGRGLQLLFYSVGIGQISSEVPQNLSASRPQDRQFILSSKKLLLSDSGFYLCAWSRDRPYGYTFGSGTRLTVV.

This chain uses TRBV12-3 or TRBV12-4 with TRBJ1-2; D gene unclear. The CDR3 is made up of 12 amino acids. Trimming stripped 3 bases from V and 7 bases from J, with 9 bases between. CDR3 residues: CASSFAGAGYTF. DNA for the CDR3: TGTGCCAGCAGTTTTGCGGGCGCTGGCTACACCTTC.

The chain carries TRBV2 and TRBJ1-1, with D tentatively TRBD1 (6 bases). The V end was cut by 6 bases, the J end by 0 bases, with 11 bases between. The length of the CDR3 is 14 residues. Germline-derived CDR1 and CDR2 are SNHLY and FYNNEI. The CDR3 DNA sequence: TGTGCCAGCAGCCGACAGGACATGAACACTGAAGCTTTCTTT. This gives the protein CASSRQDMNTEAFF.

The J gene is TRBJ1-1, the V gene TRBV4-1, with D hard to call. CDR3 length: 16 residues. Per the germline V gene, CDR1 is MGHRA and CDR2 is YSYEKL. Between the trimmed V and J ends, which lost 4 bases and 0 bases, there was a span of 15 bases. The CDR3 protein is CASSPINRGMNTEAFF. For the CDR3, the DNA is TGCGCCAGCAGCCCAATCAACCGGGGAATGAACACTGAAGCTTTCTTT.

V usage is TRBV28 and J usage is TRBJ2-3; the match to TRBD2 covers 7 bases. CDR1 is MDHEN and CDR2 is SYDVKM in the germline V gene. The CDR3 has 15 residues. V dropped 5 bases and J dropped 1; count of bases not matched to a gene: 6. CDR3 nucleotide sequence: TGTGCCAGCAGTGTTGGGGGGGTGGGCACAGATACGCAGTATTTT. Translating it yields CASSVGGVGTDTQYF.

V and J are TRBV30 and TRBJ1-2, with TRBD1 identical over 9 bases. The CDR3 loop spans 14 amino acids. V shed 3 bases, J shed 7 bases, and the junction held 9 bases outside the gene matches. CDR1 is GTSNPN, CDR2 SVGIG, per germline (reference sequence). The CDR3 loop reads CAWSTKGQGGGYTF. The CDR3, as DNA: TGTGCCTGGAGCACTAAGGGACAGGGAGGTGGCTACACCTTC.

This clone has more than one count but fewer than ten. The rearrangement joins TRBV5-1 to TRBJ2-2, with 11 bases fitting TRBD1. Germline lookup yields CDR1 SGHRS and CDR2 YFSETQ. After removal of 3 bases from V and 2 bases from J, the junction contained 3 bases not matched to a gene. The CDR3 has 16 residues. CDR3 sequence: CASSWTGGHNTGELFF. In DNA form, the CDR3 reads TGCGCCAGCAGCTGGACAGGGGGCCATAACACCGGGGAGCTGTTTTTT.

The V and J genes are TRBV29-1 and TRBJ2-3, with 7 positions matching TRBD2. After removal of 1 base from V and 2 bases from J, the junction contained 12 bases not matched to a gene. CDR1 and CDR2 from the germline V gene are SQVTM and ANQGSEA. The CDR3 totals 17 residues. CDR3 amino acids: CSVEVITAGISTDTQYF. As DNA, the CDR3 is TGCAGCGTTGAAGTAATTACAGCGGGGATTTCCACAGATACGCAGTATTTT.

To note about this clone: The junction shows a germline mismatch at one end, possibly a read error. The DNA for the CDR3 is TGTACCAGCAGTTACAGCCTGAACACTGAAGCTTTCTTT. This encodes CTSSYSLNTEAFF. The J gene is TRBJ1-1, the V gene TRBV6-5; D remains unclear. The germline V gene encodes CDR1 MNHEY and CDR2 SVGAGI. There are 13 residues in the CDR3.

This chain links TRBV5-1 with TRBJ1-1; unclear D gene. The CDR3 extends over 16 amino acids. The germline V gene has CDR1 SGHRS and CDR2 YFSETQ. Trimming took off 5 bases at V and 3 bases at J, with 20 bases between the two ends. The CDR3 DNA sequence: TGCGCCAGCAGGGTCATGAGGGCAGGAAAGGACACTGAAGCTTTCTTT. As protein: CASRVMRAGKDTEAFF.

This chain joins TRBV5-8 and TRBJ1-1, with TRBD1 as a possible D gene (6 bases). V was trimmed by 6 bases and J by 5 bases, leaving 17 bases between them. The CDR3 totals 14 residues. Germline V gives CDR1 SGHTS, CDR2 YDEGEE. CDR3 loop: CASISPQGRTEAFF. CDR3 coding DNA: TGTGCCAGCATCTCCCCACAGGGTCGTACTGAAGCTTTCTTT.

This sequence joins TRBV19 and TRBJ1-1; D is uncertain. The CDR3 sequence is 15 residues long. Trimming took off 3 bases at V and 3 bases at J, with 14 bases between the two ends. Germline values: CDR1 LNHDA, CDR2 SQIVND (reference sequence). As DNA, the CDR3 is TGTGCCAGTAGTATCGGGAGGGTCGAGGACACTGAAGCTTTCTTT. This sequence encodes CASSIGRVEDTEAFF.

The V and J genes are TRBV7-9 and TRBJ2-2, with D unclear. V lost 5 bases and J lost 7, with 11 bases in between. Germline CDR1 and CDR2: SEHNR and FQNEAQ (reference sequence). This CDR3 region has 13 residues. The CDR3 loop reads CASSSASVGELFF. CDR3 bases: TGTGCCAGCAGCAGCGCAAGCGTCGGGGAGCTGTTTTTT.

The chain links TRBV7-8 to TRBJ1-5; perhaps TRBD1 as D (6 bases). The CDR3 extends over 13 amino acids. V lost 5 bases and J lost 11, with 16 bases in between. From germline, CDR1 is SGHVS and CDR2 FQNEAQ. The CDR3 DNA reads as TGTGCCAGCAGCCCCCAAGGGGGGGAAACCCAGCATTTT. It is translated as CASSPQGGETQHF.

V is TRBV4-1 and J is TRBJ1-4, with D tentatively TRBD1 (5 bases). Looked up from germline, CDR1 is MGHRA and CDR2 is YSYEKL. This CDR3 spans 14 amino acids. V dropped 1 base and J dropped 14 bases, with 17 bases sitting between them. CDR3 coding DNA: TGCGCCAGCAGCCAAGGGGACGTCCGGGGGGGGCTGTTTTTT. Amino acid sequence: CASSQGDVRGGLFF.

V usage is TRBV29-1 and J usage is TRBJ2-1, with 7 nucleotides matching TRBD1. This CDR3 is built from 17 residues. Trimming cost V 5 bases and J 4 bases; bases outside gene matches: 17. Germline V gene sequence: CDR1 SQVTM, CDR2 ANQGSEA. The CDR3 DNA is TGCAGCGTTACGGGTCGTTTAGGTACAGGGGTATACAATGAGCAGTTCTTC. Translated: CSVTGRLGTGVYNEQFF.

This clone was detected once. This CDR3 reads CASSSRTSRAYNEQFF. CDR3 nucleotides: TGTGCCAGTAGTTCGCGGACTAGCCGAGCCTACAATGAGCAGTTCTTC. The rearrangement links TRBV19 to TRBJ2-1, with TRBD2 matching 8 bases. Losses at the gene ends were 5 bases for V and 2 bases for J; bases not matched to a gene: 8. The germline V gene has CDR1 LNHDA and CDR2 SQIVND (reference sequence). The CDR3 spans 16 residues.

CDR3 in DNA: TGTGCCAGCAGCCTAGAAATAGGACAGGTCTATGGCTACACCTTC. Protein product: CASSLEIGQVYGYTF. The chain employs TRBV7-9 and TRBJ1-2; 7 bases agree with TRBD1. The CDR3 totals 15 residues. The junction had 10 bases not matched to a gene; V was cut back by 5 bases and J by 4 bases. Germline lookup yields CDR1 SEHNR and CDR2 FQNEAQ (reference sequence).

The chain combines TRBV18 with TRBJ2-5, with no clear D. The V gene's germline CDR1 is KGHSH and CDR2 LQKENI. V shed 4 bases and J shed 5 bases, with 14 bases lying between them. The CDR3 has 14 amino acids. The CDR3 protein is CASSRGMRRETQYF. CDR3 coding DNA: TGTGCCAGCTCACGCGGCATGAGGCGGGAGACCCAGTACTTC.

This chain connects TRBV28 to TRBJ2-7, with D unclear. CDR1 is MDHEN and CDR2 is SYDVKM in the germline V gene. Trimming left V 4 bases short and J 1 base short, with 5 bases between. This CDR3 has 12 residues. The CDR3 loop is CASSSPSYEQYF. Written as DNA, the CDR3 is TGTGCCAGCAGTTCCCCTTCCTACGAGCAGTACTTC.

The gene calls are TRBV7-9 and TRBJ1-4, with 8 bases lining up with TRBD1. The V segment lost 5 bases and the J segment 0 bases; nucleotides outside the gene matches: 5. CDR3 length: 16 residues. The germline CDR1 and CDR2 sequences are SEHNR and FQNEAQ (reference sequence). CDR3 sequence reads: CASSPRTGTTNEKLFF. The CDR3 nucleotides are TGTGCCAGCAGCCCTCGGACAGGGACAACTAATGAAAAACTGTTTTTT.

This chain uses TRBV3-1 (or the pseudogene TRBV3-2) with TRBJ1-2; 7 bases line up with TRBD1. This CDR3 spans 16 amino acids. With V trimmed by 1 base and J by 3 bases, 8 bases remained unmatched. Germline V gives CDR1 LGHDT, CDR2 YNNKEL (reference sequence). CDR3 in amino acids: CASSQGAYRGDYGYTF. DNA for the CDR3: TGTGCCAGCAGCCAAGGTGCGTACAGGGGAGACTATGGCTACACCTTC.

The CDR3 sequence is CASSRDRATDTQYF. The CDR3 DNA follows: TGCGCCAGCAGTAGGGACAGAGCCACAGATACGCAGTATTTT. The chain uses TRBV10-2 and TRBJ2-3, with 7 bases that match TRBD1. Per germline, CDR1 WSHSY and CDR2 SAAADI. Germline trimming cut 5 bases from V and 2 bases from J; bases unmatched to any gene: 4. The CDR3 is 14 amino acids.

This chain links TRBV19 with TRBJ2-1; D not certain. Trimming left V 3 bases short and J 7 bases short, with 10 bases between. In germline, CDR1 is LNHDA, CDR2 SQIVND (reference sequence). The CDR3 runs 13 residues. Written as DNA, the CDR3 is TGTGCCAGTAGTATTTACCCGGGTAATGAGCAGTTCTTC. Its protein product is CASSIYPGNEQFF.

V and J are TRBV9 and TRBJ2-3; 7 positions match TRBD2. Germline CDR1 reads SGDLS; CDR2 reads YYNGEE. V was clipped by 0 bases and J by 4 bases; unmatched bases: 5. The CDR3 sequence is 15 residues long. The CDR3 bases are TGTGCCAGCAGCGTAGGTAGCGGGCTGGCAGATACGCAGTATTTT. Translated: CASSVGSGLADTQYF.

This clone was seen just once. The rearrangement uses TRBV19 and TRBJ1-5; 7 nucleotides align to TRBD1. The V segment lost 3 bases and the J segment 4 bases; nucleotides outside the gene matches: 3. Germline V gene data show CDR1 as LNHDA and CDR2 as SQIVND (reference sequence). The CDR3 spans 14 residues. The CDR3 coding sequence is TGTGCCAGTAGTATTACCAGGGGGAATCAGCCCCAGCATTTT. Translating it yields CASSITRGNQPQHF.

The chain links TRBV30 to TRBJ1-6, with 7 bases that match TRBD1. Germline V gene data show CDR1 as GTSNPN and CDR2 as SVGIG (reference sequence). The CDR3 is 13 residues long. J gave up 8 bases and V 4 bases, and 5 bases lay outside the gene matches. CDR3 in amino acids: CAWKGTEYSPLHF. In DNA form, the CDR3 reads TGTGCCTGGAAGGGGACAGAGTATTCACCCCTCCACTTT.

The gene calls are TRBV18 and TRBJ1-1, with 7 bases matching TRBD1. The CDR3 loop spans 16 amino acids. The J segment lost 4 bases and the V segment lost 1 base, leaving 9 bases of the junction unmatched. CDR1 KGHSH and CDR2 LQKENI come from the germline V gene. CDR3 bases: TGTGCCAGCTCACCACGGATCGGAGGGGGCCCCACTGAAGCTTTCTTT. Protein: CASSPRIGGGPTEAFF.

This sequence joins TRBV5-6 and TRBJ1-3, with TRBD1 matching over 10 bases. The CDR3 runs to 15 residues. The germline CDR1 and CDR2 sequences are SGHDT and YYEEEE. J gave up 6 bases and V 4 bases, and 7 bases lay outside the gene matches. The CDR3 DNA reads TGTGCCAGCAGCCTACGGACAGGGGGAGCAAACACCATATATTTT. It encodes CASSLRTGGANTIYF.

The chain recombines TRBV7-9 with TRBJ2-1; D not certain. The CDR3 runs 14 residues. Trimming pared 2 bases from V and 2 bases from J, leaving 7 bases between. Germline V lookup: CDR1 SEHNR, CDR2 FQNEAQ (reference sequence). As DNA, the CDR3 is TGTGCCAGCAGCTTAACGTCAGCCTACAATGAGCAGTTCTTC. This translates into CASSLTSAYNEQFF.

J is TRBJ1-5 and V is TRBV28; no clear D. The V and J ends lost 5 bases and 2 bases respectively, with 16 bases between them. This CDR3 is built from 16 residues. Germline V CDR1 and CDR2: MDHEN, SYDVKM. The CDR3 region is CASSPATSRGNQPQHF. The DNA for the CDR3 is TGTGCCAGCAGTCCTGCTACGTCGAGGGGCAATCAGCCCCAGCATTTT.

The chain carries TRBV29-1 and TRBJ1-1, with 9 bases fitting TRBD1. Per the germline V gene, CDR1 is SQVTM and CDR2 is ANQGSEA. CDR3 length: 12 residues. The DNA of the CDR3 is TGCTCGGGAGGGGGACAGGGTGGTGGGGCTTTCTTT. Protein product: CSGGGQGGGAFF.